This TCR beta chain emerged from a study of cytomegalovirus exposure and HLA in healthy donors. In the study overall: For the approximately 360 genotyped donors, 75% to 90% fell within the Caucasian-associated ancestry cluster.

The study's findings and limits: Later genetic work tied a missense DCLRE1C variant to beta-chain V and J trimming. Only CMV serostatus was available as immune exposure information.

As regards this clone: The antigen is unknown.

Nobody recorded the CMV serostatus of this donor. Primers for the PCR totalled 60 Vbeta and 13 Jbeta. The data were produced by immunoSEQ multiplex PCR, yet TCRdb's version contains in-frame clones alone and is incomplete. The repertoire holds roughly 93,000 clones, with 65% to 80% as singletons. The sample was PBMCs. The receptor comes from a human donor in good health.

CDR3 DNA sequence: TGTGCCAGCAGCGTAGCGGGGACTAGCGGGAGAGATACCGGGGCCAACGTCCTGACTTTC. Protein product: CASSVAGTSGRDTGANVLTF. This chain uses TRBV9 with TRBJ2-6; TRBD2 aligns across 14 bases. The CDR3 extends over 20 amino acids. The germline CDR1 and CDR2 sequences are SGDLS and YYNGEE. J gave up 4 bases and V 0 bases, and 9 bases lay outside the gene matches. The complete variable domain, with remaining parts taken from reference TRBV9 and TRBJ2-6, reads DSGVTQTPKHLITATGQRVTLRCSPRSGDLSVYWYQQSLDQGLQFLIQYYNGEERAKGNILERFSAQQFPDLHSELNLSSLELGDSALYFCASSVAGTSGRDTGANVLTFGAGSRLTVL.